The 20 T cell receptor beta chains in this list originate from one sample, sequenced in a study of tumor and adjacent non-tumor tissue in lung cancer. A modified ARM-PCR protocol with three rounds of nested PCR amplified TCRbeta. TCRdb redid the calling of the multiplex PCR reads with MiXCR, one entry per CDR3 protein. The data hold around 74,000 distinct CDR3 sequences, with roughly 70% observed a single time. No cell sorting was done before RNA was extracted from the tissue. More than 3 cm separated this lung sample from the edge of the tumor. Sequencing was done on a sample of distant non-tumor lung tissue. Receptors were obtained from a woman in her forties or fifties with non-small cell lung cancer.

This clonotype was counted between two and nine times. V gene TRBV30 combines with J gene TRBJ1-2; D is unclear. CDR3 length: 13 amino acids. V was trimmed by 3 bases and J by 5 bases, leaving 13 bases between them. The V gene's germline CDR1 is GTSNPN and CDR2 SVGIG (reference sequence). The DNA for the CDR3 is TGTGCCTGGAGCCCCGGTGTCCTTTATGGCTACACCTTC. The encoded protein is CAWSPGVLYGYTF.

The gene calls are TRBV13 and TRBJ2-7; D uncertain. With 5 bases removed from V and 3 bases from J, the gap between germline ends came to 23 bases. This CDR3 region has 17 residues. CDR1 and CDR2 (germline): PRHDT, FYEKMQ (reference sequence). The CDR3 region has the DNA TGTGCCAGCAGCCCAGTAAGACCGGAACACCAAGGCTACGAGCAGTACTTC. Protein sequence: CASSPVRPEHQGYEQYF.

Points on this clonotype: In this CDR3 the conserved last residue, phenylalanine or tryptophan, is missing, so a read error is likely. V gene TRBV20-1 combines with J gene TRBJ1-6; 7 positions agree with TRBD1. CDR1 is DFQATT, CDR2 SNEGSKA, per germline (reference sequence). The CDR3 runs to 14 residues. CDR3 nucleotide sequence: TGCAGTCCTAGAGACAGGGATTATAATTCACCCCTCCACTTA. Its protein product is CSPRDRDYNSPLHL.

In the case of this clonotype: A much larger clone lies one base from this, so it may be a read error. The chain is built from TRBV29-1 and TRBJ1-6; weak D call: TRBD1 (5 bases). The CDR3 is 12 residues long. Per the germline V gene, CDR1 is SQVTM and CDR2 is ANQGSEA. The V and J ends lost 7 bases and 12 bases respectively, with 16 bases between them. The CDR3 DNA is TGCAGCGCCTGGGACGGGTTTGGACCCCTCCACTTT. Residues: CSAWDGFGPLHF.

The gene calls are TRBV20-1 and TRBJ2-1; D may be TRBD2 (6 bases). There are 15 residues in the CDR3. V was shortened by 4 bases and J by 8 bases, with 21 bases between the two germline ends. Germline V gene sequence: CDR1 DFQATT, CDR2 SNEGSKA (reference sequence). The CDR3 coding sequence is TGCAGTGCTAAATATGCGGGACCTCCCCACGATGAGCAGTTCTTC. Amino acids: CSAKYAGPPHDEQFF.

Details on this clonotype: A much larger clone lies a single base off, so this may be a read error. V is TRBV20-1 and J is TRBJ2-1; TRBD2 might be the D (5 bases). Per the germline V gene, CDR1 is DFQATT and CDR2 is SNEGSKA (reference sequence). The CDR3 sequence is 14 residues long. V dropped 6 bases and J dropped 0 bases, with 12 bases sitting between them. The CDR3 here is CSAVVATSYNEQFF. The CDR3, as DNA: TGCAGTGCCGTAGTAGCGACCTCCTACAATGAGCAGTTCTTC.

This chain joins TRBV20-1 and TRBJ2-1; 11 bases fit TRBD2. V gave up 7 bases and J gave up 8 bases; unmatched junction bases: 13. The CDR3 contains 15 residues. Germline loops: CDR1 DFQATT, CDR2 SNEGSKA (reference sequence). The CDR3 sequence is CSVLGTSGLMDEQFF. The CDR3 region has the DNA TGCAGTGTCCTTGGGACTAGCGGACTCATGGATGAGCAGTTCTTC.

The genes are TRBV29-1 and TRBJ2-3; perhaps TRBD2 as D (5 bases). CDR3 length: 12 residues. Per the germline V gene, CDR1 is SQVTM and CDR2 is ANQGSEA. The V end was cut by 6 bases, the J end by 6 bases, with 13 bases between. Here the CDR3 reads CSVAEPMDTQYF. In nucleotides, the CDR3 is TGCAGCGTAGCGGAGCCGATGGATACGCAGTATTTT.

Note on this clonotype: Germline and junction disagree at one end, which may indicate a read error. This chain joins TRBV4-3 and TRBJ2-3, with TRBD1 as a possible D gene (6 bases). The CDR3 spans 14 residues. The germline V gene has CDR1 LGHNA and CDR2 YSLEER. CDR3 nucleotides: TGCTCCAGCAGCCAGGGGCCTTTCACAGATACGCAATATTTT. Its protein product is CSSSQGPFTDTQYF.

Details on this clonotype: A read error may produce the germline difference seen at one junction end. The genes are TRBV6-6 and TRBJ1-1; 7 nucleotides match TRBD1. The germline CDR1 and CDR2 sequences are MNHNY and SVGAGI (reference sequence). This CDR3 has 15 amino acids. CDR3 region: CAGTPGGQADTGAFF. For the CDR3, the DNA is TGTGCCGGCACACCTGGAGGACAGGCAGACACTGGAGCTTTCTTT.

This clonotype was counted many times. The rearrangement links TRBV14 to TRBJ2-1; D is unclear. This CDR3 is built from 14 residues. V was trimmed by 1 base and J by 9 bases, leaving 13 bases between them. The germline gives CDR1 SGHDN, CDR2 FVKESK. CDR3 DNA sequence: TGTGCCAGCAGCCAAGCCGTCTCGTCCCCTGAGCAGTTCTTC. It encodes CASSQAVSSPEQFF.

Turning to this clonotype: One end of the junction varies from germline; a read error may be responsible. This sequence joins TRBV6-2 or TRBV6-3 and TRBJ2-1, with D maybe TRBD2 (6 bases). CDR3 length equals 13 residues. The V gene's germline CDR1 is MNHEY and CDR2 SVGEGT. As DNA, the CDR3 is TGTACCAGCAGTCGACTGGGGGGCAATGAGCAGTTCTTC. Translating it yields CTSSRLGGNEQFF.

There are many counts of this clonotype. The gene calls are TRBV12-3 or TRBV12-4 and TRBJ2-1; 9 nucleotides align to TRBD1. With 5 bases clipped from V and 0 bases from J, the junction kept 5 bases outside the gene matches. This CDR3 has 16 amino acids. CDR3 protein: CASSGGQGRSYNEQFF. The CDR3 DNA is TGTGCCAGCAGTGGAGGACAGGGGCGCTCCTACAATGAGCAGTTCTTC.

The chain is built from TRBV12-3 or TRBV12-4 and TRBJ2-3, with 10 positions matching TRBD2. J was trimmed by 0 bases and V by 5 bases; bases with no gene match: 8. This CDR3 region has 17 residues. CDR3 region: CASSTGGLASSTDTQYF. As DNA, the CDR3 is TGTGCCAGCAGTACAGGGGGACTAGCGTCTAGCACAGATACGCAGTATTTT.

This clonotype was picked up a small number of times. Being one base from a much bigger clone, this may be a read error. This CDR3 fails to terminate in the conserved phenylalanine or tryptophan, so it likely reflects a read error. It is unclear where the CDR3 begins or ends on the DNA, so no DNA is shown, and the CDR3 is as TCRdb lists it. V is TRBV24-1 and J is TRBJ1-2; TRBD1 was called by the table and not checked on the DNA. Termini included, the CDR3 measures 13 amino acids. In germline, CDR1 is KGHDR, CDR2 SFDVKD. Here the CDR3 reads CATADRESRLHTL.

Notes on this clonotype: At one end the junction does not follow the germline gene, possibly because of a read error. This sequence joins TRBV6-2 or TRBV6-3 and TRBJ2-1; no clear D gene. Germline V gives CDR1 MNHEY, CDR2 SVGEGT. This CDR3 has 16 residues. CDR3 residues: CASSPFDNPFWNELFF. Here the CDR3 DNA reads TGTGCCAGCAGTCCCTTCGACAATCCTTTTTGGAATGAGCTGTTCTTC.

Comment on this clonotype: At one end, the junction sequence differs from germline, possibly due to a read error. The chain joins TRBV20-1 to TRBJ2-1, with TRBD2 matching 7 bases. CDR3 length: 15 residues. The V gene's germline CDR1 is DFQATT and CDR2 SNEGSKA (reference sequence). The CDR3 DNA reads as TGCAGTGGTAGACTACCGGGGAGGGTTCACAATGAGCAGTTCTTC. Protein sequence: CSGRLPGRVHNEQFF.

In DNA, the CDR3 is TGTGCCACCAGTGATTCACAGGGGATCACAGATACGCAGTATTTT. Protein product: CATSDSQGITDTQYF. This chain uses TRBV24-1 with TRBJ2-3, with 7 bases identical to TRBD1. The germline gives CDR1 KGHDR, CDR2 SFDVKD. The CDR3 totals 15 residues. The V and J ends lost 2 bases and 2 bases, in that order; junction bases with no gene match: 3.

This clonotype was detected ten times or more. The J gene is TRBJ2-1, the V gene TRBV4-3, with TRBD2 matching over 12 bases. The CDR3 has 16 amino acids. Losses at the gene ends were 6 bases for V and 2 bases for J; bases not matched to a gene: 5. Per germline, CDR1 LGHNA and CDR2 YSLEER. The CDR3: CASSEASGGAYNEQFF. DNA for the CDR3: TGCGCCAGCAGTGAGGCTAGCGGGGGGGCCTACAATGAGCAGTTCTTC.

In its sample, this clonotype was seen a few times. Because the CDR3 is missing its conserved closing phenylalanine or tryptophan, this is likely a read error. V and J are TRBV4-1 and TRBJ1-1; the D gene is possibly TRBD1 (6 bases). From germline, CDR1 is MGHRA and CDR2 YSYEKL. This CDR3 comprises 16 residues. CDR3: CANSQDRYRANTEAFL. CDR3 bases: TGCGCCAACAGCCAAGATCGTTACAGGGCTAACACTGAAGCTTTCTTG.